Sequencing of this TCR beta chain was carried out in a study of memory CD4+ T cells and cytomegalovirus serostatus. Whole-study findings and limits: Each of 67 CMV-associated TCRbeta sequences occurred in one to five individuals.

As regards this clone: Antigen specificity is unknown.

Using immunoSEQ multiplex PCR, the repertoire was profiled, and TCRdb retains in-frame clones only, with some absent. The data show fewer than 40,000 clones, with less than 80% seen just once and less than 6% held by the top ten. Single viable CD3+CD4+CD8-CD45RO+ cells were sorted as the memory CD4+ T cells. CMV serostatus came from serum IgG against pp150, pp28, p38, p52. The CDR3 extends over 15 amino acids. In germline, CDR1 is MGHRA, CDR2 YSYEKL. J lost 6 bases, V lost 5 bases, and 5 bases had no gene match. This TCR was sampled from an adult in good health and CMV-seropositive. Sequencing was carried out using memory CD4+ T cells from blood. The chain links TRBV4-1 to TRBJ2-2; 11 bases align to TRBD2. This chain's CDR3 is CASSTTSGMAGELFF. CDR3 bases: TGCGCCAGCAGCACGACTAGCGGGATGGCCGGGGAGCTGTTTTTT.